The 23 T cell receptor beta chains below were found in one sample sequenced in a study of blood T cell repertoires in COVID-19. Data came from immunoSEQ multiplex PCR; TCRdb stores just in-frame clones and leaves some out. The repertoire holds about 310,000 clones, approximately 87% seen once, with 6.5% to 9.5% in the top ten. Sequenced: peripheral blood. Every receptor here comes from a woman in her forties or fifties who had recovered from COVID-19.

V is TRBV18 and J is TRBJ2-1, with a possible D match to TRBD1 (5 bases). The V gene lost 7 bases and the J gene lost 5 bases, with 12 bases spanning the gap. Germline V CDR1 and CDR2: KGHSH, LQKENI. CDR3 length: 13 residues. The CDR3 is CASLQGFNNEQFF. The CDR3 nucleotides are TGTGCCAGCTTGCAGGGCTTCAACAATGAGCAGTTCTTC. Full variable domain (missing parts from reference TRBV18 and TRBJ2-1): NAGVMQNPRHLVRRRGQEARLRCSPMKGHSHVYWYRQLPEEGLKFMVYLQKENIIDESGMPKERFSAEFPKEGPSILRIQQVVRGDSAAYFCASLQGFNNEQFFGPGTRLTVL.

The V call is TRBV15, the J call TRBJ1-2, with 8 bases aligning to TRBD1. CDR1 and CDR2 from the germline V gene are LNHNV and YYDKDF (reference sequence). After removal of 5 bases from V and 4 bases from J, the junction contained 3 bases not matched to a gene. CDR3 size: 13 residues. CDR3 nucleotide sequence: TGTGCCACCAGCGAAACAGGGGGCTATGGCTACACCTTC. This translates into CATSETGGYGYTF.

This chain joins TRBV4-3 and TRBJ2-7, with TRBD2 matching over 7 bases. The V segment lost 0 bases and the J segment 2 bases; nucleotides outside the gene matches: 10. Germline V CDR1 and CDR2: LGHNA, YSLEER. This CDR3 comprises 17 residues. The CDR3 is CASSQEHFGAGAYEQYF. CDR3 DNA sequence: TGCGCCAGCAGCCAAGAACATTTCGGGGCGGGGGCCTACGAGCAGTACTTC.

This clone was picked up one time. This sequence joins TRBV7-2 and TRBJ2-5, with 8 bases fitting TRBD2. The J segment lost 4 bases and the V segment lost 7 bases, leaving 8 bases of the junction unmatched. The germline CDR1 and CDR2 sequences are SGHTA and FQGNSA. The CDR3 covers 14 residues. This CDR3 is CASKQAGALETQYF. As DNA, the CDR3 is TGTGCCAGCAAACAAGCGGGGGCCCTAGAGACCCAGTACTTC.

The rearrangement joins TRBV27 to TRBJ2-7; no firm D call. V lost 6 bases to trimming and J lost 1 base, with 13 bases between them. Germline V gene sequence: CDR1 MNHEY, CDR2 SMNVEV (reference sequence). This CDR3 has 14 residues. CDR3 residues: CASRLTPASYEQYF. The CDR3 region has the DNA TGTGCCAGCAGGTTAACGCCTGCGTCCTACGAGCAGTACTTC.

The gene calls are TRBV5-1 and TRBJ1-1; 7 bases agree with TRBD1. The CDR3 loop spans 15 amino acids. V trimming: 0 bases; J trimming: 1 base; junction bases outside the gene matches: 3. The germline CDR1 and CDR2 sequences are SGHRS and YFSETQ. In DNA, the CDR3 is TGCGCCAGCAGCTTGGGACAGGGAAGGAACACTGAAGCTTTCTTT. The encoded protein is CASSLGQGRNTEAFF.

The rearrangement links TRBV5-5 to TRBJ2-3; weak D call: TRBD2 (7 bases). Between the trimmed V and J ends, which lost 4 bases and 1 base, there was a span of 19 bases. The CDR3 contains 17 residues. Looked up from germline, CDR1 is SGHKS and CDR2 is YYEKEE (reference sequence). The DNA for the CDR3 is TGTGCCAGCAGCCATTCTGCGGGGGCTCGGGGCACAGATACGCAGTATTTT. It codes for CASSHSAGARGTDTQYF.

The V and J genes are TRBV4-3 and TRBJ2-3, with TRBD1 as a possible D gene (6 bases). The CDR3 totals 15 residues. The V end lost 1 base, the J end lost 5 bases, and 13 bases lay between the germline ends. Germline V gene lookup returns CDR1 LGHNA and CDR2 YSLEER. CDR3 coding DNA: TGCGCCAGCAGCCAAGTGGCAGGGGAAGGAGATACGCAGTATTTT. Encoded protein: CASSQVAGEGDTQYF.

The J gene is TRBJ2-2, the V gene TRBV21-1; the table gives TRBD2 as D, unverified against the DNA. TRBV21-1 is a pseudogene. This CDR3 comprises 16 residues. The CDR3 loop is CASSKGSGSSGGELFF. CDR3 nucleotides: TGTGCCAGCAGCAAAGGAAGCGGGAGCAGCGGCGGGGAGCTGTTTTTT.

The chain recombines TRBV27 with TRBJ1-5, with a weak D call TRBD1 (6 bases). The V and J ends lost 5 bases and 7 bases respectively, with 12 bases between them. CDR1 is MNHEY and CDR2 is SMNVEV in the germline V gene (reference sequence). This CDR3 contains 13 residues. The CDR3 here is CASSHRVGQPQHF. In DNA form, the CDR3 reads TGTGCCAGCAGTCACAGGGTCGGGCAGCCCCAGCATTTT.

This clone appeared once. V and J are TRBV7-9 and TRBJ2-1; TRBD2 is a possible D gene (6 bases). Deletions cut 6 bases from V and 4 bases from J, with 16 bases between. This CDR3 has 15 amino acids. Germline CDR1 is SEHNR and CDR2 is FQNEAQ (reference sequence). The DNA for the CDR3 is TGTGCCAGCAGAAAAGGGGCTAGCGCGTACAATGAGCAGTTCTTC. This encodes CASRKGASAYNEQFF. Full variable domain (outside the CDR3, taken from reference TRBV7-9 and TRBJ2-1): DTGVSQNPRHKITKRGQNVTFRCDPISEHNRLYWYRQTLGQGPEFLTYFQNEAQLEKSRLLSDRFSAERPKGSFSTLEIQRTEQGDSAMYLCASRKGASAYNEQFFGPGTRLTVL.

This clone was seen a single time. The rearrangement joins TRBV2 to TRBJ1-3; weak D call: TRBD1 (6 bases). V was shortened by 6 bases and J by 3 bases, with 12 bases between the two germline ends. The CDR3 extends over 14 amino acids. Germline CDR1 is SNHLY and CDR2 is FYNNEI. CDR3 DNA: TGTGCCAGCAGCGCCAGGACAGATGGAAACACCATATATTTT. This codes for CASSARTDGNTIYF.

This chain connects TRBV25-1 to TRBJ1-1; TRBD1 matches 12 bases. The length of the CDR3 is 16 residues. The germline V gene encodes CDR1 MGHDK and CDR2 SYGVNS. J gave up 3 bases and V 8 bases, and 10 bases lay outside the gene matches. As DNA, the CDR3 is TGTGCCAGCGGCCAGGGGACAGGGGGCCTAGACACTGAAGCTTTCTTT. It encodes CASGQGTGGLDTEAFF.

V is TRBV5-1 and J is TRBJ2-3; 12 bases are shared with TRBD2. After removal of 4 bases from V and 14 bases from J, the junction contained 14 bases not matched to a gene. The CDR3 covers 15 residues. Germline V gene sequence: CDR1 SGHRS, CDR2 YFSETQ. CDR3 DNA sequence: TGCGCCAGCAGCGTGGAGACTAGCGGGGGTACCGCTCTGTATTTT. This gives the protein CASSVETSGGTALYF.

This clone has ten or more counts. The gene calls are TRBV7-8 and TRBJ2-1, with TRBD2 matching 11 bases. The CDR3 has 15 residues. V was pared by 5 bases and J by 3 bases, with 3 bases of the junction left unmatched. Germline loops: CDR1 SGHVS, CDR2 FQNEAQ. In nucleotides, the CDR3 is TGTGCCAGCAGCGCGGGACTAGCGGACTACAATGAGCAGTTCTTC. Residues: CASSAGLADYNEQFF.

The V call is TRBV6-5, the J call TRBJ2-3, with TRBD2 matching over 8 bases. V shed 6 bases, J shed 6 bases, and the junction held 2 bases outside the gene matches. Germline V gene sequence: CDR1 MNHEY, CDR2 SVGAGI. CDR3 size: 12 residues. The CDR3 reads CASSGGADTQYF. The CDR3 region has the DNA TGTGCCAGCAGCGGGGGGGCGGATACGCAGTATTTT.

This clone has more than one count but fewer than ten. The CDR3 coding sequence is TGTGCCAGCGCTCCGGGACAGGGCCTTTTGGAACTGTTTTTT. Translated, it gives CASAPGQGLLELFF. The chain carries TRBV7-2 and TRBJ1-4; TRBD1 aligns across 9 bases. The CDR3 is 14 amino acids. Germline V gene data show CDR1 as SGHTA and CDR2 as FQGNSA. The V segment lost 8 bases and the J segment 12 bases; nucleotides outside the gene matches: 13.

The V gene is TRBV18, the J gene TRBJ2-4, with D maybe TRBD2 (6 bases). Germline V gene lookup returns CDR1 KGHSH and CDR2 LQKENI. V lost 1 base and J 6 bases, leaving 13 bases between the germline ends. The CDR3 is made up of 15 amino acids. The CDR3 region is CASSPLAVGGNIQYF. In DNA, the CDR3 is TGTGCCAGCTCACCACTAGCCGTGGGAGGAAACATTCAGTACTTC. The full variable domain, its missing parts supplied by reference TRBV18 and TRBJ2-4, is NAGVMQNPRHLVRRRGQEARLRCSPMKGHSHVYWYRQLPEEGLKFMVYLQKENIIDESGMPKERFSAEFPKEGPSILRIQQVVRGDSAAYFCASSPLAVGGNIQYFGAGTRLSVL.

The CDR3 here is CASSLFNTAVEQFF. The CDR3 region has the DNA TGTGCCAGCAGCTTGTTTAACACAGCAGTTGAGCAGTTCTTC. This chain connects TRBV7-9 to TRBJ2-1; D not certain. The CDR3 is 14 residues long. Germline assignment: CDR1 SEHNR and CDR2 FQNEAQ (reference sequence). Trimming cost V 3 bases and J 9 bases, with 15 bases left between them.

The rearrangement links TRBV10-3 to TRBJ1-2; D is ambiguous. V was cut by 0 bases and J by 2 bases, with 13 bases left in between. There are 16 residues in the CDR3. CDR1 and CDR2 (germline): ENHRY, SYGVKD. CDR3: CAISESAGWRNYGYTF. The CDR3 DNA sequence: TGTGCCATCAGTGAGTCTGCGGGCTGGCGGAACTATGGCTACACCTTC.

V gene TRBV3-1 (or the pseudogene TRBV3-2) combines with J gene TRBJ2-5; 11 bases map to TRBD2. V lost 6 bases, J lost 5 bases, and 11 bases stayed unmatched. The CDR3 covers 16 residues. Looked up from germline, CDR1 is LGHDT and CDR2 is YNNKEL (reference sequence). CDR3 protein: CASRIYSGGARETQYF. CDR3 coding DNA: TGTGCCAGCAGGATCTATAGCGGGGGGGCACGGGAGACCCAGTACTTC.

The V and J genes are TRBV6-5 and TRBJ2-7; 7 positions match TRBD1. The CDR3 totals 12 residues. Trimming cost V 7 bases and J 5 bases; bases outside gene matches: 5. Germline CDR1 and CDR2: MNHEY and SVGAGI. Here the CDR3 reads CASTPDRNEQYF. The CDR3 bases are TGTGCCAGCACTCCGGACAGGAACGAGCAGTACTTC.

The chain employs TRBV7-9 and TRBJ2-3; TRBD2 is a possible D gene (5 bases). The germline V gene has CDR1 SEHNR and CDR2 FQNEAQ (reference sequence). The V end was cut by 5 bases, the J end by 1 base, with 13 bases between. This CDR3 spans 15 amino acids. The CDR3 is CASSPGFGGTDTQYF. The CDR3 DNA is TGTGCCAGCAGCCCGGGATTTGGCGGCACAGATACGCAGTATTTT.